This TCR beta chain was documented in a study of CD8+ T cells in alopecia areata. Treatment given: oral pan-JAK inhibitor, 5-10 mg twice daily. About this clone: Its antigen is not identified.

Study-level results: Under tofacitinib, fewer expanded CD8+ clones appeared among the top 100 scalp clones.

The CDR3 is 15 residues long. Deletions cut 0 bases from V and 0 bases from J, with 9 bases between. Germline values: CDR1 MGHRA, CDR2 YSYEKL. Extraction and reverse transcription of RNA yielded cDNA as the sequencing template. Generated by immunoSEQ multiplex PCR, the TCRdb table keeps only in-frame clones and is missing some. The repertoire holds roughly 76,000 clones, with 25% to 35% as singletons. Sequencing used CD8+ T cells sorted from blood, obtained at week 4, from a patient treated with tofacitinib. This receptor was obtained from a human donor with alopecia areata. The gene calls are TRBV4-1 and TRBJ2-7; possibly TRBD2 for D (6 bases). This chain's CDR3 is CASSQDWDFSYEQYF. CDR3 DNA: TGCGCCAGCAGCCAAGATTGGGACTTCTCCTACGAGCAGTACTTC.